The text below deals with one TCR beta chain. This clone has only one observation. It lacks a known antigen. No quality values exist for individual bases; no much larger clone is one base distant. Counted from cysteine to phenylalanine, this CDR3 has 14 amino acids. Only the CDR3 DNA is retained, 42 bases long and in frame from the first base. The germline V gene (reference sequence) sets CDR1 to MNHEY and CDR2 to SMNVEV. The junction carries 14 bases between V and J, which are trimmed by 7 bases and 1 base respectively. Collaborating institutions collected whole blood in K2EDTA tubes following their own protocols. Collaborator samples were shipped for TCRbeta analysis as frozen whole blood, isolated PBMCs, or DNA extracted from either sample type. TCRbeta CDR3 regions were amplified from genomic DNA by means of the immunoSEQ Assay, a bias-controlled multiplex PCR. The authors processed their data as follows. The number of nucleated cells in each sample was estimated by amplification of reference gene primers within the assay. Sequence reads were collapsed and filtered to measure the absolute abundance of every unique TCRbeta CDR3 rearrangement. For each sample, productive Simpson clonality was calculated as the square root of Simpson's diversity index over productive rearrangements. TCRdb provides this immuneACCESS table in a form limited to in-frame rearrangements. Some clones are lacking; in checked studies, under half of them reflect an unresolved V gene, and why the rest are absent is not known. Clone size and V and J calls were adopted from that table, with D and trimming inferred from the DNA. Present in this sample are some 64,000 clones, approximately 80% of which were seen just once. Together, the top ten hold 20% of the sample.

The record originates from a study of blood T cell repertoires in COVID-19 (dated by TCRdb to the early 2020s). A note on the overall study: Collaborator samples came from the United States, Italy and Spain and covered acute and convalescent phases of COVID-19. Samples were obtained from the ongoing ImmuneRACE study (first 160 participants) and from 1,254 subjects provided by 6 global collaborators. The repertoires were released in a freely available public database intended as a resource for research on the immune response to SARS-CoV-2. Deeply sampled blood TCRbeta repertoires from subjects exposed to, actively infected with, or recovered from COVID-19 were included in the dataset. The prospective study material was composed of cDNA or gDNA derived from T cells, B-cell-depleted T cells, or PBMCs. HLA class I and class II types, where available, came from metadata supplied by the sample provider rather than from assay-based typing. A de-identified subject ID, COVID-19 status, age in years and sex were almost always included in the sample metadata.

The research as a whole found: The amount of clinical and demographic metadata varied by source and participant and was provided uncurated.

The clonotype originates from a woman older than 75 with active or convalescent COVID-19. The rearrangement combines TRBV27 with TRBJ2-7; a tentative D match to TRBD2 spans 7 bases. What was sequenced was peripheral blood. The nucleotides are TGTGCCAGCAAGGGCGGGGGCTGGTCCTACGAGCAGTACTTC. Protein translation: CASKGGGWSYEQYF.